This is a list of T cell receptor beta chains from one sample in a study of blood T cell repertoires in COVID-19. Only in-frame clones appear in the TCRdb table, and some are missing; sequencing was by immunoSEQ multiplex PCR. This repertoire shows under 350,000 clones, approximately 88% found once; its top ten account for 2.2%. Sequencing was performed on peripheral blood. Source of these receptors: a man aged 45-65 years with acute or convalescent COVID-19. Each CDR3 is given with its conserved first and last residue. Each record gives: CDR3 protein, clone size, V gene. Size is omitted from some rows. Given values are once, few, many or a class for expanded clones.

CASSHRLAGAPTGELFF | NA | TRBV4-1
CAINTGGEDAYTF | NA | TRBV10-3
CAWSRGENIQYF | NA | TRBV30
CASRGWGDQPQHF | few | TRBV6-5
CASRYPSRDSPNYGYTF | NA | TRBV11-2
CASSPGTGGASDGYTF | NA | TRBV7-2
CAWTSGGTEAFF | NA | TRBV30
CASSLVRTGASPLHF | NA | TRBV7-9
CASSRQGAYGYTF | NA | TRBV18
CASSLERTGPVAYGYTF | NA | TRBV5-1
CSVTTGTRNNEQFF | NA | TRBV29-1
CASSARRGGVNTGELFF | NA | TRBV27
CASSQNRGNEQFF | NA | TRBV7-9
CASSLDSTEAFF | NA | TRBV5-4
CASSKGVPFSSTDTQYF | NA | TRBV3-1/TRBV3-2
CASSQDTGGSPLHF | NA | TRBV4-1
CASSYETSSGNTIYF | NA | TRBV6-2/TRBV6-3
CASSELGQTNSPLHF | NA | TRBV25-1
CASTRDSSYNEQFF | NA | TRBV18
CASSPPPYSYNSPLHF | NA | TRBV2
CASSGPFGGKSDTEAFF | few | TRBV2
CASSLTGTGTEAFF | NA | TRBV7-3
CASSLSGSNTEAFF | NA | TRBV7-3
CASSSGTSNIQYF | NA | TRBV11-3
CASSEGGREQFF | once | TRBV25-1
CASSGRPQGLEFDTQYF | NA | TRBV9
CASSRRVYNEQFF | NA | TRBV11-2